The entry that follows covers one TCR beta chain sequence. The germline gives CDR1 SEHNR, CDR2 FQNEAQ (reference sequence). CDR3 length equals 15 residues. The germline V and J ends were trimmed by 5 bases and 5 bases, with 19 bases remaining between them. The sample belongs to a study of technical replicates of blood from several donors. TCRdb's copy holds only in-frame clones and misses some; the assay was immunoSEQ multiplex PCR. The sample lists more than 90,000 clones, nearly 96% seen once, with approximately 0.2% in the top ten. The sequence was obtained from a human donor in good health. Sequencing was done on a sample of T cells isolated from PBMCs. The chain recombines TRBV7-9 with TRBJ2-7; a weak D match, TRBD1 (5 bases). DNA of the CDR3: TGTGCCAGCAGCGATACCAGGACATCAAGGGACGAGCAGTACTTC. This translates into CASSDTRTSRDEQYF.